Listed below are T cell receptor beta chains from one sample, sequenced in a study of cytomegalovirus exposure and HLA in healthy donors. Clones were sequenced by immunoSEQ multiplex PCR, and TCRdb holds only the in-frame ones, with some missing. This sample contains fewer than 100,000 clones. Sequencing was carried out using PBMCs. These receptors were obtained from a middle-aged man in good health and CMV-seronegative. CDR3s include the opening cysteine and the closing phenylalanine or tryptophan. D genes are given only for firm matches.

TRBV19	TRBD2	TRBJ2-3	CASGLVQDSRTDTQYF	TGTGCCAGTGGACTAGTCCAAGACTCCCGCACAGATACGCAGTATTTT
TRBV7-2	TRBD2	TRBJ2-7	CASSLLLAGAYEQYF	TGTGCCAGCAGCTTATTACTAGCGGGGGCCTACGAGCAGTACTTC
TRBV5-1	TRBD1	TRBJ2-7	CASSLGTGTGGIAYEQYF	TGCGCCAGCAGCTTGGGGACCGGGACAGGGGGCATAGCCTACGAGCAGTACTTC
TRBV5-3	NA	TRBJ2-7	CARSLLRTYEQYF	TGTGCCAGAAGCTTGTTGAGAACCTACGAGCAGTACTTC
TRBV25-1	TRBD1	TRBJ2-5	CASSADRGHQETQYF	TGTGCCAGCAGTGCCGACAGGGGACACCAAGAGACCCAGTACTTC
TRBV29-1	TRBD1	TRBJ2-7	CSAGQDHEQYF	TGCAGCGCCGGACAGGACCACGAGCAGTACTTC
TRBV5-1	TRBD1	TRBJ1-1	CASSPRDRASMNTEAFF	TGCGCCAGCAGCCCCCGGGACAGAGCATCGATGAACACTGAAGCTTTCTTT
TRBV28	NA	TRBJ1-2	CASSTQGVYTF	TGTGCCAGCAGCACACAGGGTGTCTACACCTTC
TRBV6-1	TRBD1	TRBJ1-1	CASSDGAGGPTEAFF	TGTGCCAGCAGTGACGGGGCAGGGGGTCCCACTGAAGCTTTCTTT
TRBV6-4	NA	TRBJ1-4	CASSDQGPANEKLFF	TGTGCCAGCAGTGACCAGGGGCCTGCTAATGAAAAACTGTTTTTT
TRBV15	NA	TRBJ1-5	CATSKFSGNQPQHF	TGTGCCACCAGCAAGTTCTCGGGAAATCAGCCCCAGCATTTT
TRBV21-1	NA	TRBJ1-5	CANLRGLPCSNQPQHF	TGTGCCAACCTCAGGGGTTTACCTTGTAGCAATCAGCCCCAGCATTTT
TRBV27	NA	TRBJ1-1	CASSSPDPGTEAFF	TGTGCCAGCAGTTCCCCGGACCCGGGAACTGAAGCTTTCTTT
TRBV9	NA	TRBJ2-5	CASSVDGTPLETQYF	TGTGCCAGCAGCGTAGATGGGACTCCACTGGAGACCCAGTACTTC
TRBV5-4	NA	TRBJ1-6	CASSLDSLNSPLHF	TGTGCCAGCAGCTTGGACAGCCTTAATTCACCCCTCCACTTT
TRBV10-3	TRBD2	TRBJ2-7	CAISGFSGGLAEQYF	TGTGCCATCAGTGGTTTTAGCGGGGGTTTGGCCGAGCAGTACTTC
TRBV6-1	NA	TRBJ2-3	CASSDGGSIDTQYF	TGTGCCAGCAGTGATGGTGGTAGTATAGATACGCAGTATTTT
TRBV30	NA	TRBJ2-7	CAWNRVEYEQYF	TGTGCCTGGAACAGGGTAGAATACGAGCAGTACTTC
TRBV7-2	TRBD2	TRBJ2-7	CASSVPTSGDFSYEQYF	TGTGCCAGCAGCGTACCGACTAGCGGGGACTTCTCCTACGAGCAGTACTTC
TRBV2	NA	TRBJ2-7	CASSEGHSYEQYF	TGTGCCAGCAGTGAGGGACACTCCTACGAGCAGTACTTC
TRBV14	TRBD1	TRBJ1-1	CASSQRDRGGTEAFF	TGTGCCAGCAGCCAGAGGGACAGGGGTGGCACTGAAGCTTTCTTT
TRBV19	NA	TRBJ1-4	CASSFLQGSNEKLFF	TGTGCCAGTAGTTTCCTACAGGGTTCTAATGAAAAACTGTTTTTT
TRBV28	NA	TRBJ2-7	CASQVSYEQYF	TGTGCCAGCCAGGTCTCCTACGAGCAGTACTTC
TRBV29-1	TRBD2	TRBJ2-1	CSVEDLAGWDNEQFF	TGCAGCGTTGAAGATTTAGCGGGGTGGGACAATGAGCAGTTCTTC
TRBV19	TRBD1	TRBJ2-7	CASSNHGTGASEQYF	TGTGCCAGTAGTAACCACGGGACAGGCGCCTCCGAGCAGTACTTC
TRBV6-5	NA	TRBJ1-2	CASSYSLGLQYGYTF	TGTGCCAGCAGTTACTCGTTGGGACTCCAATATGGCTACACCTTC
TRBV7-8	NA	TRBJ1-2	CASSSIQGSGYTF	TGTGCCAGCAGCTCTATACAAGGGAGCGGCTACACCTTC
TRBV5-6	NA	TRBJ1-3	CASSSAGNTIYF	TGTGCCAGCAGCTCGGCTGGAAACACCATATATTTT
TRBV29-1	NA	TRBJ2-1	CSVAREPGNEQFF	TGCAGCGTTGCGCGGGAACCGGGGAATGAGCAGTTCTTC
TRBV5-6	TRBD1	TRBJ2-4	CASSLGQGIAQYF	TGTGCCAGCAGCTTGGGACAGGGGATAGCTCAGTACTTC
TRBV28	NA	TRBJ1-5	CASMNFIRDQPQHF	TGTGCCAGCATGAACTTCATCAGGGATCAGCCCCAGCATTTT
TRBV2	NA	TRBJ1-5	CASAVSTGPQPQHF	TGTGCCAGCGCGGTTTCAACAGGGCCTCAGCCCCAGCATTTT
TRBV19	NA	TRBJ2-4	CASSISGVENIQYF	TGTGCCAGTAGTATCTCCGGGGTGGAAAACATTCAGTACTTC
TRBV7-9	NA	TRBJ2-7	CASSFTAGPYEQYF	TGTGCCAGCAGCTTTACGGCGGGACCCTACGAGCAGTACTTC
TRBV27	TRBD1	TRBJ1-4	CASSSGQGLNEKLFF	TGTGCCAGCAGTTCCGGACAGGGACTTAATGAAAAACTGTTTTTT
TRBV19	TRBD1	TRBJ2-7	CASRGTGARRFEQYF	TGTGCCAGTAGGGGGACAGGGGCCCGTCGCTTCGAGCAGTACTTC
TRBV25-1	NA	TRBJ1-1	CASSERQKKEAFF	TGTGCCAGCAGTGAACGACAGAAGAAAGAAGCTTTCTTT
TRBV5-5	TRBD1	TRBJ2-5	CASSRGQGIETQYF	TGTGCCAGCAGCCGAGGACAGGGGATTGAGACCCAGTACTTC
TRBV4-3	TRBD1	TRBJ2-7	CASSLEGRGLYEQYF	TGCGCCAGCAGCCTCGAGGGCAGGGGGCTCTACGAGCAGTACTTC
TRBV10-3	NA	TRBJ1-1	CAIKARGPSQTEAFF	TGTGCCATCAAGGCCAGGGGACCCTCTCAGACTGAAGCTTTCTTT
TRBV7-2	TRBD1	TRBJ1-1	CASSPGTGKGKTEAFF	TGTGCCAGCAGCCCCGGGACAGGGAAGGGAAAGACTGAAGCTTTCTTT
TRBV7-2	NA	TRBJ2-5	CASSPSVTHQETQYF	TGTGCCAGCAGCCCCTCGGTTACGCACCAAGAGACCCAGTACTTC
TRBV30	TRBD1	TRBJ1-2	CATRTGSYTF	TGTGCCACGAGGACAGGGAGCTACACCTTC
TRBV10-3	NA	TRBJ2-2	CAIRTDRNTGELFF	TGTGCCATCAGGACCGACAGGAACACCGGGGAGCTGTTTTTT
TRBV27	TRBD1	TRBJ2-7	CASSPGTGGLFSYEQYF	TGTGCCAGCAGTCCCGGGACAGGGGGATTGTTTTCCTACGAGCAGTACTTC
TRBV18	TRBD1	TRBJ1-1	CASSPAPGQSYEAFF	TGTGCCAGCTCACCGGCTCCGGGACAGAGTTATGAAGCTTTCTTT
TRBV7-8	NA	TRBJ2-7	CASSFLRSSYEQYF	TGTGCCAGCAGCTTCCTGAGGAGCTCCTACGAGCAGTACTTC
TRBV28	NA	TRBJ2-7	CASSPGQTYEQYF	TGTGCCAGCAGTCCAGGACAGACCTACGAGCAGTACTTC
TRBV27	NA	TRBJ2-7	CASSAEGWRSSGVSYEQYF	TGTGCCAGCAGTGCTGAAGGTTGGAGGTCCTCGGGGGTTTCCTACGAGCAGTACTTC
TRBV7-3	TRBD2	TRBJ2-1	CASSLFGTNSRNEQFF	TGTGCCAGCAGCTTATTTGGGACTAATTCGCGAAATGAGCAGTTCTTC
TRBV23-1	TRBD2	TRBJ2-7	CATSTRGGMLVEQYF	TGCGCCACCTCAACCCGGGGGGGAATGTTGGTCGAGCAGTACTTC
TRBV28	NA	TRBJ1-4	CASSLRGLSNEKLFF	TGTGCCAGCAGTTTAAGGGGGTTGTCTAATGAAAAACTGTTTTTT
TRBV11-2	TRBD1	TRBJ1-1	CASRPQGARAFF	TGTGCCAGCAGACCACAGGGGGCTAGAGCTTTCTTT
TRBV29-1	NA	TRBJ1-6	CSVEFLARLEWNSPLHF	TGCAGCGTTGAATTTCTTGCTAGGTTGGAGTGGAATTCACCCCTCCACTTT